Sequencing of this TCR beta chain was carried out in a study of CD8+ T cells in alopecia areata. The CDR3 runs 15 residues. The trim removed 3 bases at V and 1 base at J, leaving 4 bases unmatched. Germline CDR1 reads MGHRA; CDR2 reads YSYEKL. Once RNA had been extracted, it was reverse transcribed into cDNA to act as the sequencing template. Produced via immunoSEQ multiplex PCR; TCRdb's table is partial and in-frame only. Counted here are 90,000 to 150,000 clones, less than 70% occurring once; the ten biggest clones make up around 2.7%. The sequencing sample was made of CD4+ T cells sorted from blood. The sequence came from a human donor in good health. This chain connects TRBV4-1 to TRBJ2-5, with 8 bases lining up with TRBD2. The CDR3: CASSHLSGGQETQYF. The CDR3 DNA reads TGCGCCAGCAGCCACCTCAGCGGGGGCCAAGAGACCCAGTACTTC.